The entry that follows covers one T cell receptor beta chain sequence. Its cognate antigen is unknown. This entry is derived from a study of regulatory T cells in long-lasting Graves disease. Study summary: Those Graves' patients who were newly diagnosed had been on antithyroid drugs under 3 months.

The sample's time point: newly diagnosed GD, antithyroid drugs for less than 3 months. RNA from PBMCs was the source of the TCR library. Roughly 9 milliliters of peripheral blood went into EDTA tubes. Deletions cut 4 bases from V and 4 bases from J, with 16 bases between. CDR1 ENHRY and CDR2 SYGVKD come from the germline V gene. CDR3 size: 15 residues. Findings of the study overall: Gene preferences differed: TRBV28, TRBJ1-2, TRBJ2-5 in persistent cases. Reduced TCR diversity was observed in persistent Graves' patients versus newly diagnosed patients.

Researchers made TCR beta libraries by using iRepertoire HTBI primers and running Arm-PCR on CDR3 regions. TCRdb analysed the multiplex PCR reads with MiXCR anew, one entry per CDR3 protein. The data show fewer than 350,000 distinct CDR3 sequences, 15% to 20% seen once. The source material was peripheral blood mononuclear cells (PBMCs), sampled at new diagnosis, from a patient treated with antithyroid drugs. The J gene is TRBJ1-2, the V gene TRBV10-3; D is uncertain. This sequence was found in a female donor with Graves disease. The CDR3 loop is CAISVGMDLSYGYTF. In DNA form, the CDR3 reads TGTGCCATCAGTGTAGGGATGGACCTCTCCTATGGCTACACCTTC.